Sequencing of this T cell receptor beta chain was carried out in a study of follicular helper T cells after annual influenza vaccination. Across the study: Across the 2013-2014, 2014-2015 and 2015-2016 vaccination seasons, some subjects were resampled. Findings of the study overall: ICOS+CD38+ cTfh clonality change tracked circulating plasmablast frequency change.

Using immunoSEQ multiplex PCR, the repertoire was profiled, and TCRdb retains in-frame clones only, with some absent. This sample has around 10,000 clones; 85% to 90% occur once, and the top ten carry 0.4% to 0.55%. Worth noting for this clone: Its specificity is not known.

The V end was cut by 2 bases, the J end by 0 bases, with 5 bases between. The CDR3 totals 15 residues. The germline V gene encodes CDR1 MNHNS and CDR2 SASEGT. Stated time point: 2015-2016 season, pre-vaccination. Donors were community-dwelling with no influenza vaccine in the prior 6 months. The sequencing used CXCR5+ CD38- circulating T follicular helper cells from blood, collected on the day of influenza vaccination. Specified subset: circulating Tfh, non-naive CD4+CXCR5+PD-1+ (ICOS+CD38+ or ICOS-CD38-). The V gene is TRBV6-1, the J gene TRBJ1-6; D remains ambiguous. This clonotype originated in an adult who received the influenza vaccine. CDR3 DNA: TGTGCCAGCAGTGAATTCAGCTCCTATAATTCACCCCTCCACTTT. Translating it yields CASSEFSSYNSPLHF.